This TCR beta chain comes out of a study of blood T cell repertoires in COVID-19. Study-level background: There were acute and convalescent COVID-19 samples, and they came from the United States, Italy and Spain.

In the authors' workflow: Scientists estimated how many nucleated cells there were by amplifying reference gene primers. The repertoire was sequenced with immunoSEQ multiplex PCR; TCRdb's copy has only in-frame clones and lacks some. V and J calls and clone size are those listed in that table; D and trimming were worked out from the DNA. The repertoire includes about 150,000 clones, 84% of them detected once, and almost 9% sits in the top ten. CDR1 SGDLS and CDR2 YYNGEE come from the germline V gene. V lost 3 bases to trimming and J lost 1 base, with 11 bases between them. The CDR3 is made up of 15 amino acids. With regard to this clone: The same CDR3 is also encoded by other DNA sequences in this sample.

This TCR came from a man under 40 with COVID-19, enrolled during active disease. The chain has TRBV9 and TRBJ2-1, with D maybe TRBD1 (6 bases). Sequencing used peripheral blood. DNA for the CDR3: TGTGCCAGCAGCGGAGGGGGTTCGTCCTACAATGAGCAGTTCTTC. This codes for CASSGGGSSYNEQFF.